This passage covers 13 T cell receptor beta chains from one sample sequenced in a study of cytomegalovirus exposure and HLA in healthy donors. PCR used 60 Vbeta primers and 13 Jbeta primers. Assay: immunoSEQ multiplex PCR; the TCRdb copy retains only in-frame clones and omits some. The data include 150,000 to 200,000 clones; the top ten clones carry 0.65% to 0.75%. Sequenced: PBMCs. All receptors derive from a boy aged 5-17 years in good health and CMV-seronegative.

CDR3 protein: CASSERIATGNQPQHF. CDR3 in DNA: TGTGCCAGCAGTGAGAGAATCGCGACAGGGAATCAGCCCCAGCATTTT. The chain uses TRBV2 and TRBJ1-5; 7 positions match TRBD1. CDR1 is SNHLY, CDR2 FYNNEI, per germline. The CDR3 covers 16 residues. The V and J ends lost 3 bases and 4 bases, in that order; junction bases with no gene match: 9.

The V call is TRBV11-3, the J call TRBJ1-1; tentatively, D is TRBD1 (6 bases). The CDR3 has 12 residues. Per the germline V gene, CDR1 is SGHNT and CDR2 is YENEEA. Trimming shortened V by 4 bases and J by 7 bases, and 10 bases separated the two germline ends. The CDR3 coding sequence is TGTGCCAGCAGCTCGAGAGGGGGTGAAGCTTTCTTT. It specifies CASSSRGGEAFF.

V and J are TRBV5-1 and TRBJ2-7, with 7 bases lining up with TRBD1. The CDR3 loop spans 12 amino acids. Germline CDR1 SGHRS, CDR2 YFSETQ. J lost 5 bases, V lost 2 bases, and 1 base had no gene match. The DNA for the CDR3 is TGCGCCAGCAGCTTTACAGGGGACGAGCAGTACTTC. Its translation: CASSFTGDEQYF.

V usage is TRBV2 and J usage is TRBJ2-1, with 11 bases that match TRBD2. The V and J ends lost 5 bases and 7 bases, in that order; junction bases with no gene match: 7. CDR1 is SNHLY, CDR2 FYNNEI, per germline. This CDR3 is 15 amino acids long. The CDR3 sequence: CASSQTSGEWNEQFF. The CDR3 DNA follows: TGTGCCAGCAGTCAGACTAGCGGGGAATGGAATGAGCAGTTCTTC.

The rearrangement links TRBV19 to TRBJ1-2; 9 nucleotides line up with TRBD1. Unmatched junction bases numbered 8, after V lost 4 bases and J lost 5 bases. The CDR3 loop spans 15 amino acids. Looked up from germline, CDR1 is LNHDA and CDR2 is SQIVND (reference sequence). DNA for the CDR3: TGTGCCAGTAGTACACAGGGGGCTCTCGGGTATGGCTACACCTTC. Translating gives CASSTQGALGYGYTF.

The chain uses TRBV5-4 and TRBJ1-1, with 9 bases matching TRBD1. J was trimmed by 4 bases and V by 3 bases; bases with no gene match: 4. The germline CDR1 and CDR2 sequences are SGHNT and YYREEE (reference sequence). This CDR3 has 14 residues. The DNA of the CDR3 is TGTGCCAGCAGCTATGACAGGGGGGTCACTGAAGCTTTCTTT. Its protein product is CASSYDRGVTEAFF. The complete variable domain, with remaining parts taken from reference TRBV5-4 and TRBJ1-1, reads ETGVTQSPTHLIKTRGQQVTLRCSSQSGHNTVSWYQQALGQGPQFIFQYYREEENGRGNFPPRFSGLQFPNYSSELNVNALELDDSALYLCASSYDRGVTEAFFGQGTRLTVV.

This chain uses TRBV15 with TRBJ2-3; 8 nucleotides line up with TRBD1. Germline V CDR1 and CDR2: LNHNV, YYDKDF (reference sequence). J lost 6 bases, V lost 5 bases, and 7 bases had no gene match. The CDR3 covers 14 residues. The CDR3 here is CATSHGQGFDTQYF. CDR3 nucleotides: TGTGCCACCAGCCATGGACAGGGATTTGATACGCAGTATTTT.

The rearrangement joins TRBV13 to TRBJ1-1; D is unclear. The V gene's germline CDR1 is PRHDT and CDR2 FYEKMQ (reference sequence). Trimming cost V 4 bases and J 0 bases, with 12 bases left between them. CDR3 size: 15 residues. The CDR3 nucleotides read TGTGCCAGCAGCTCCGAGGAGCAGATGAACACTGAAGCTTTCTTT. Translating it yields CASSSEEQMNTEAFF.

The chain has TRBV7-9 and TRBJ1-2, with D maybe TRBD1 (5 bases). Trimming shortened V by 5 bases and J by 6 bases, and 16 bases separated the two germline ends. The CDR3 is 14 residues long. Germline values: CDR1 SEHNR, CDR2 FQNEAQ (reference sequence). Here the CDR3 reads CASSHPVSGDGYTF. CDR3 nucleotides: TGTGCCAGCAGCCACCCGGTCTCGGGGGATGGCTACACCTTC. Drawing the rest from reference TRBV7-9 and TRBJ1-2, the complete variable domain is DTGVSQNPRHKITKRGQNVTFRCDPISEHNRLYWYRQTLGQGPEFLTYFQNEAQLEKSRLLSDRFSAERPKGSFSTLEIQRTEQGDSAMYLCASSHPVSGDGYTFGSGTRLTVV.

The chain couples TRBV13 to TRBJ2-1, with D possibly matching TRBD1 (6 bases). V was shortened by 5 bases and J by 6 bases, with 17 bases between the two germline ends. The CDR3 consists of 15 residues. Germline lookup yields CDR1 PRHDT and CDR2 FYEKMQ (reference sequence). CDR3 amino acids: CASSLLATGPNEQFF. CDR3 bases: TGTGCCAGCAGCCTCTTGGCGACAGGCCCCAATGAGCAGTTCTTC.

The V gene is TRBV23-1, the J gene TRBJ1-2; D perhaps matches TRBD1 (5 bases). TRBV23-1 is placed among ORFs of uncertain function. This CDR3 region has 12 residues. V was pared by 8 bases and J by 3 bases, with 10 bases between. The CDR3 loop reads CASQGGYYGYTF. The CDR3 DNA is TGCGCCAGCCAGGGAGGGTACTATGGCTACACCTTC.

J is TRBJ2-1 and V is TRBV2, with D unclear. The CDR3 totals 15 residues. V was pared by 6 bases and J by 8 bases, with 20 bases between. CDR1 SNHLY and CDR2 FYNNEI come from the germline V gene. Here the CDR3 DNA reads TGTGCCAGCAGCCCCGAGCCTTACAGTGGCGATGAGCAGTTCTTC. It encodes CASSPEPYSGDEQFF.

The V and J genes are TRBV4-1 and TRBJ2-5; 11 bases are a match to TRBD2. Looked up from germline, CDR1 is MGHRA and CDR2 is YSYEKL. This CDR3 spans 16 amino acids. J gave up 4 bases and V 1 base, and 5 bases lay outside the gene matches. The CDR3 region has the DNA TGCGCCAGCAGCCAAGTGGTAGCGGGGGGGAGAGAGACCCAGTACTTC. Protein product: CASSQVVAGGRETQYF.